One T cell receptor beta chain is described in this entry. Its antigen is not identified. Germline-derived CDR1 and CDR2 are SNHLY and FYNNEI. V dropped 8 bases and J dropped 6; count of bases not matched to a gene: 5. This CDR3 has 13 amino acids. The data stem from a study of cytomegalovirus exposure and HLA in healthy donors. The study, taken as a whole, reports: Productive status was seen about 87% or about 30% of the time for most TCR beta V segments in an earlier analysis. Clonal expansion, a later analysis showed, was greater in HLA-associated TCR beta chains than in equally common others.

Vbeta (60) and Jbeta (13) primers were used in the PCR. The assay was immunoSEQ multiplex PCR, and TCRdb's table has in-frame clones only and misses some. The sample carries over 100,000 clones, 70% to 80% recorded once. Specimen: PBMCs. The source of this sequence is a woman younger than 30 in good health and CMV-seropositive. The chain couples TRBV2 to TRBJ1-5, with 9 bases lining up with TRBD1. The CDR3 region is CASGTGYFQPQHF. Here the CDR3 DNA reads TGTGCCAGCGGGACAGGGTATTTTCAGCCCCAGCATTTT.